This T cell receptor beta chain was profiled in a study of shared clonotypes between healthy human individuals (dated by TCRdb to 2018 to 2021). Context from the whole study: Three men and a couple of women, aged 18 to 49 years, made up the cohort. Leukapheresis yielded between about 0.94 and 10 billion PBMCs per donor. To increase sequencing depth and limit assay-specific biases, different laboratories used diverse techniques to prepare libraries and sequence TCR repertoires. For each donor, CD4 naive and CD4 memory were each run on three plates, CD8 naive on two plates, and CD8 memory on one plate. The study deeply sequenced blood TCR repertoires of about 5 healthy adults to estimate repertoire size and the extent of clonotype sharing between individuals. Study-level results and caveats: Pairwise subsampling led to the expectation that sequencing depth would affect the degree of clonotype sharing among donors. Compared with non-shared clonotypes, clonotypes shared by all four sorted-subset donors had higher generation probabilities. The genetic and exposure-history diversity represented was limited by the small number of donors. Estimated clonotype richness was generally larger for naive than for memory subsets. Even with the large sequencing depth, rarefaction of the sorted-subset datasets indicated that sequencing was incomplete. Sampling was limited to blood, and TCR repertoires in tissue likely differ from TCR repertoires in blood. About 5% of naive CD4, around 3.5% of naive CD8, approximately 2.2% of memory CD4, and around 0.42% of memory CD8 clonotypes were shared across several donors.

Trimming at the junction amounts to 4 bases on V and 4 bases on J, and the germline ends lie 10 bases apart. From its cysteine to its phenylalanine, the CDR3 spans 12 amino acids. Of the read, only the CDR3 DNA is kept; its 36 bases are in frame from base 1. The germline V gene yields SQVTM for CDR1 and ANQGSEA for CDR2. Using the deep immunoSEQ assay, TCR CDR3 regions were amplified from genomic DNA by multiplex PCR. For each cell subset, the extracted genomic DNA was distributed evenly across all wells of several immunoSEQ 96-well plates, and each plate served as one replicate. For sorted subsets, roughly 200 ng of genomic DNA, equivalent to roughly 30,000 T cell genomes, went into each replicate PCR. Purified libraries were measured with a Qubit 3.0 fluorometer, size-checked on a Bioanalyzer 2100, and measured again with the KAPA Library Quantification kit. A separate single-read 150-cycle Illumina NextSeq 550 flow cell was used to sequence each immunoSEQ 96-well plate. The source study handled its data this way. The immunoSEQ output contained only junctional sequences without quality scores, so filtering could not match that applied to full-length reads. Sequences were annotated with PyIR, a Python wrapper for IgBLAST v1.9, using IMGT germline references to assign V/J genes and CDR3. Reads were removed for weak V/J assignments (E-value above 1e-6), missing CDR3, stop codons, out-of-frame junctions, or ambiguous translated residues. V3J clonotypes were defined as sequences sharing the same inferred V gene, J gene, and CDR3 amino acid sequence. The percentage overlap between two repertoires was calculated by dividing the number of shared unique clonotypes by the size of the smaller repertoire. Three approaches were used to assess repertoire richness: RTK rarefaction, the Chao1 estimator, and Recon v2.1 estimates of unobserved clonotypes. For all TCRbeta clonotypes obtained by the gDNA method from a few donors, generation probabilities were computed with OLGA. Here the immuneACCESS table is served through TCRdb, limited to in-frame sequences with V and J called. Missing clones are a known gap in these copies; in checked studies unresolved V genes cover under half, and the rest lacks a known reason. That table furnishes V, J and clone size, whereas the DNA furnished D and trimming. A total of 2 million to 2.5 million clones appear in this sample, around 90% of them only once. Approximately 0.41% of the sample comes from the top ten.

In this sample, this clone turned up once. Its recognized antigen is unknown. No much larger clone exists at a distance of one base, and base qualities are not known. The donors were healthy, HIV-negative adults who had no recently reported acute infections or vaccinations. All donors were Caucasian adults living in Nashville, Tennessee, USA. CD4+ T cells were enriched through magnetic negative selection, after which naive cells were positively selected on CD45RA and the remaining negative fraction served as the memory subset. Blood was collected by leukapheresis, and PBMCs were isolated by Ficoll-Histopaque density gradient centrifugation and then cryopreserved in liquid nitrogen vapor phase. Purity and quantity of every magnetically sorted T cell population were checked by analytical flow cytometry. Genomic DNA was isolated from each sorted fraction and quantified by UV absorbance on a Nanodrop 2000c.

The clonotype comes from a young man in good health. Some clones in this sample may be carry-over from other donors' samples. The sequencing input was naive CD4+ T cells from PBMCs. This specimen's cell subset or site label, per the study, means: CD45RA+ positively selected. This receptor chain uses TRBV29-1 and TRBJ1-2, with TRBD1 tentatively as D gene (5 bases match). The DNA reads as follows: TGCAGCGTTGGGGGCAGCAGCTATGGCTACACCTTC. The translation is CSVGGSSYGYTF.